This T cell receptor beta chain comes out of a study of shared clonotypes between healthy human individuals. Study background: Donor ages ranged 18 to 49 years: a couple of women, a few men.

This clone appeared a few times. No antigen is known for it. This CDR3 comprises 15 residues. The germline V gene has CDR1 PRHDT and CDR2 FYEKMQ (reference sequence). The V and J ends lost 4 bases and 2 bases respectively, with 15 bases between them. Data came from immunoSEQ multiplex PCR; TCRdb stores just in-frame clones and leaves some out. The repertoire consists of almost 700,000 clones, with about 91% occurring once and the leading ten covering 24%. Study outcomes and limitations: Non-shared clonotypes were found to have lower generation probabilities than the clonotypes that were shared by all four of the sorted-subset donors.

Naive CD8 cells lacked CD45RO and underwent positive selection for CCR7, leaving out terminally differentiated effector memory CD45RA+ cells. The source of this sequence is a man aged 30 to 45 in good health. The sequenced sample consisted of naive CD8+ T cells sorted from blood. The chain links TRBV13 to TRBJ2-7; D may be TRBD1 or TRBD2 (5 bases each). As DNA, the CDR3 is TGTGCCAGCAGCTCTTTCGCCGGGACCGCCTACGAGCAGTACTTC. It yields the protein CASSSFAGTAYEQYF.